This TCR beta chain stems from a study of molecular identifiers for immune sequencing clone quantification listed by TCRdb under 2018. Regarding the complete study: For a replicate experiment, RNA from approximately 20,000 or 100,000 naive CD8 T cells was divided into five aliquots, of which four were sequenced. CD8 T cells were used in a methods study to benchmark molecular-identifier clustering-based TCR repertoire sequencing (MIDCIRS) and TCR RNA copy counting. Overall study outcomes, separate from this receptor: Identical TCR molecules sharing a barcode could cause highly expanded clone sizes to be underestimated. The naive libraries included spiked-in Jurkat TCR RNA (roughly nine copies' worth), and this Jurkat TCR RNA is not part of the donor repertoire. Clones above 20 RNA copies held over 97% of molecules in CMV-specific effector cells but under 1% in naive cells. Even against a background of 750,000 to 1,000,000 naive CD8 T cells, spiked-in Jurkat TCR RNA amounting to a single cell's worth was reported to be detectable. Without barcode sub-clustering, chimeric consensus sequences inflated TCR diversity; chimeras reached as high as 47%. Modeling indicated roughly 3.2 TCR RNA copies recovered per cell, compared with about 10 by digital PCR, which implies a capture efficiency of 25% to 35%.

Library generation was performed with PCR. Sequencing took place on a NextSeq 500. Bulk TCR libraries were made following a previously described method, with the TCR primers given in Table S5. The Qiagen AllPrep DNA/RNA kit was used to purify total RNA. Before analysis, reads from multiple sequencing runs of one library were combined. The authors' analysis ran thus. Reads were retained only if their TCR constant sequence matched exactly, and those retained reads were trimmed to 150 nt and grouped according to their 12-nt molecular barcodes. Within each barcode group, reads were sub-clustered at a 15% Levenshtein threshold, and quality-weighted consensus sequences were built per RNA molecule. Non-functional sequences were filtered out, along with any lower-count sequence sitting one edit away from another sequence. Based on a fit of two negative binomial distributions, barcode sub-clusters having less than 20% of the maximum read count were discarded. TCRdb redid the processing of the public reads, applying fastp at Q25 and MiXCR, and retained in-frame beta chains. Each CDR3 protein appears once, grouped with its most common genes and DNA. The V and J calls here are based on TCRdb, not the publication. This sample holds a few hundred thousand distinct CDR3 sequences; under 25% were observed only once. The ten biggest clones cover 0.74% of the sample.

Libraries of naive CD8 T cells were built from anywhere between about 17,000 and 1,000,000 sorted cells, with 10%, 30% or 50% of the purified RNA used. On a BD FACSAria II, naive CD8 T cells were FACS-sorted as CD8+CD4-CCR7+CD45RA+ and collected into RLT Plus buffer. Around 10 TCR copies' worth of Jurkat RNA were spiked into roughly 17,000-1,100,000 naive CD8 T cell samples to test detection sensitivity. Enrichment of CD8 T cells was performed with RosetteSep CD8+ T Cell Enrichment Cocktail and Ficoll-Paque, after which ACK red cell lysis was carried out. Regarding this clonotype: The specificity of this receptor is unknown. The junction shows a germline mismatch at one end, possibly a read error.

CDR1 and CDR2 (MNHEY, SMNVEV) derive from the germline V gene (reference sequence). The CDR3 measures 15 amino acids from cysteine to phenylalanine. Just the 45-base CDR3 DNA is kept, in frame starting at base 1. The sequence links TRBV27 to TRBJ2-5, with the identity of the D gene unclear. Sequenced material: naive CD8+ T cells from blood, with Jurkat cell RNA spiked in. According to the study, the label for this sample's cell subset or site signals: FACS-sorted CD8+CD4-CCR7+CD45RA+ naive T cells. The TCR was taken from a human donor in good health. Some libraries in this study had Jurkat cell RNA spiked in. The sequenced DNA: TGTGTCAGCAGTTCGATCGACCAGAGCGCAGAGACCCAGTACTTC. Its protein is CVSSSIDQSAETQYF.